The 14 T cell receptor beta chains below come from one sample, sequenced in a study of cytomegalovirus exposure and HLA in healthy donors. Primers: 60 Vbeta forward and 13 Jbeta reverse. Libraries were prepared by immunoSEQ multiplex PCR; TCRdb keeps only in-frame clonotypes and omits some of them. The repertoire holds 150,000 to 200,000 clones, with approximately 81% as singletons. Sequenced input: PBMCs. All receptors come from a man aged 18-30 years in good health and CMV-seronegative.

The V call is TRBV18, the J call TRBJ1-1; D remains unclear. Germline V gene sequence: CDR1 KGHSH, CDR2 LQKENI. The CDR3 covers 12 residues. Trimming took off 5 bases at V and 10 bases at J, with 14 bases between the two ends. The chain's CDR3 is CASSSERSGAFF. DNA of the CDR3: TGTGCCAGCTCATCCGAACGGAGTGGAGCTTTCTTT.

The V and J genes are TRBV19 and TRBJ2-1; TRBD2 is a possible D gene (6 bases). The CDR3 extends over 16 amino acids. Per germline, CDR1 LNHDA and CDR2 SQIVND (reference sequence). Trimming shortened V by 1 base and J by 3 bases, and 13 bases separated the two germline ends. The CDR3 loop is CASSIGPGGFYNEQFF. In nucleotides, the CDR3 is TGTGCCAGTAGTATAGGCCCCGGGGGATTCTACAATGAGCAGTTCTTC.

This clone is a singleton in its sample. The chain is built from TRBV6-6 and TRBJ2-7, with D maybe TRBD1 (6 bases). Germline V gene lookup returns CDR1 MNHNY and CDR2 SVGAGI (reference sequence). With 10 bases removed from V and 1 base from J, the gap between germline ends came to 14 bases. This CDR3 region has 13 residues. The CDR3 DNA reads as TGTGCCACCGGACAGAAAAGATCCTACGAGCAGTACTTC. It codes for CATGQKRSYEQYF.

This chain connects TRBV28 to TRBJ2-7; the match to TRBD1 covers 10 bases. Trimming cost V 3 bases and J 5 bases; bases outside gene matches: 4. The germline V gene encodes CDR1 MDHEN and CDR2 SYDVKM. The CDR3 sequence is 14 residues long. In DNA, the CDR3 is TGTGCCAGCAGTTTGGGACAGGGGAAACACGAGCAGTACTTC. Encoded protein: CASSLGQGKHEQYF.

Only a few counts were recorded for this clone. This chain connects TRBV19 to TRBJ1-5; D remains unclear. The length of the CDR3 is 14 residues. The germline CDR1 and CDR2 sequences are LNHDA and SQIVND (reference sequence). Trimming stripped 6 bases from V and 0 bases from J, with 9 bases between. The CDR3 nucleotides read TGTGCCAGTAGCAGAGGTTCTAGCAATCAGCCCCAGCATTTT. Encoded protein: CASSRGSSNQPQHF.

The table lists this clone with a few counts. J is TRBJ1-5 and V is TRBV6-5; D is unclear. This CDR3 region has 12 residues. Germline V lookup: CDR1 MNHEY, CDR2 SVGAGI. The V gene lost 3 bases and the J gene lost 9 bases, with 9 bases spanning the gap. CDR3 sequence reads: CASSYYGGPQHF. DNA of the CDR3: TGTGCCAGCAGTTATTACGGAGGGCCCCAGCATTTT.

The chain carries TRBV5-1 and TRBJ2-7, with 7 bases aligning to TRBD1. This CDR3 has 17 amino acids. Germline V CDR1 and CDR2: SGHRS, YFSETQ. The V gene end was trimmed by 4 bases and the J gene end by 6 bases; junction bases not matched to a gene: 19. This CDR3 is CASSLSSGGPSRGEQYF. The DNA of the CDR3 is TGCGCCAGCAGCCTGTCTTCAGGGGGACCTTCGAGAGGCGAGCAGTACTTC.

The chain carries TRBV6-1 and TRBJ2-7; 7 nucleotides match TRBD1. The CDR3 sequence is 14 residues long. Germline V gene lookup returns CDR1 MNHNS and CDR2 SASEGT. V lost 3 bases, J lost 1 base, and 3 bases stayed unmatched. The DNA of the CDR3 is TGTGCCAGCAGTGACGGGACAGTATCCTACGAGCAGTACTTC. Amino acids: CASSDGTVSYEQYF.

This chain links TRBV5-6 with TRBJ1-2; D uncertain. The CDR3 extends over 14 amino acids. V was cut by 2 bases and J by 4 bases, with 12 bases left in between. From germline, CDR1 is SGHDT and CDR2 YYEEEE. CDR3 DNA: TGTGCCAGCAGCTTCCCCGGTGGGAGCTATGGCTACACCTTC. It encodes CASSFPGGSYGYTF.

The V and J genes are TRBV28 and TRBJ2-7; a possible D gene is TRBD1 (6 bases). CDR1 MDHEN and CDR2 SYDVKM come from the germline V gene. The length of the CDR3 is 14 residues. Trimming pared 6 bases from V and 1 base from J, leaving 13 bases between. The CDR3 region is CASSPTGFSYEQYF. The CDR3 DNA is TGTGCCAGCAGCCCCACAGGGTTTTCCTACGAGCAGTACTTC.

This clone appeared a single time. The gene calls are TRBV27 and TRBJ2-3; possibly TRBD2 for D (6 bases). This CDR3 is 18 amino acids long. Germline values: CDR1 MNHEY, CDR2 SMNVEV (reference sequence). V was shortened by 8 bases and J by 1 base, with 25 bases between the two germline ends. The DNA of the CDR3 is TGTGCCAGCGCGAAAAGGGCGGGGATCGGAGGGGGCACAGATACGCAGTATTTT. This encodes CASAKRAGIGGGTDTQYF.

This sequence joins TRBV7-2 and TRBJ1-1, with no clear D. The CDR3 loop spans 16 amino acids. Germline V CDR1 and CDR2: SGHTA, FQGNSA. V was clipped by 1 base and J by 8 bases, with 20 bases between them. The CDR3 bases are TGTGCCAGCAGCTTAGGGGGAGAACGCTCGGGCCAAGAAGCTTTCTTT. This sequence encodes CASSLGGERSGQEAFF.

This clone was recorded once. J is TRBJ2-5 and V is TRBV6-5; D is ambiguous. The CDR3 contains 13 residues. Germline CDR1 reads MNHEY; CDR2 reads SVGAGI. The ends were cut back, 2 bases at V and 4 bases at J, with 8 bases in the middle. CDR3 bases: TGTGCCAGCAGTTACGGGCCTATAGAGACCCAGTACTTC. This gives the protein CASSYGPIETQYF.

The chain employs TRBV11-1 and TRBJ2-5; 13 nucleotides match TRBD2. Trimming cost V 2 bases and J 5 bases; bases outside gene matches: 5. The CDR3 spans 16 residues. Per germline, CDR1 SGHAT and CDR2 FQDESV (reference sequence). CDR3 DNA sequence: TGTGCCAGCAGCTTAAGGACTAGCGGGAGTGGTGAGACCCAGTACTTC. Its protein product is CASSLRTSGSGETQYF.